This TCR beta chain was sequenced for a study of blood T cell repertoires in COVID-19. Study-level information: Material from acute and convalescent COVID-19 was sourced from the United States, Italy and Spain.

Germline V gene data show CDR1 as MDHEN and CDR2 as SYDVKM. V dropped 7 bases and J dropped 2; count of bases not matched to a gene: 1. The CDR3 loop spans 12 amino acids. Original methodology: Reference gene primer amplification yielded estimated nucleated cell counts. Assay: immunoSEQ multiplex PCR; the TCRdb copy retains only in-frame clones and omits some. For V, J and clone size, that table is used; D and trimming come from the DNA. Of 200,000 to 250,000 clones detected, 86% appear once; the ten largest clones hold under 6.5%. The receptor comes from a man in his 60s with acute or convalescent COVID-19. The V call is TRBV28, the J call TRBJ2-7; 8 nucleotides line up with TRBD2. The sequencing input was peripheral blood. CDR3 residues: CASTSGPYEQYF. For the CDR3, the DNA is TGTGCCAGCACTAGCGGGCCCTACGAGCAGTACTTC.